These 20 T cell receptor beta chains came from one sample sequenced in a study of Tregs in tolerant kidney transplant recipients. Clones were read by immunoSEQ multiplex PCR, and TCRdb kept only the in-frame ones, dropping some. In total, the table holds roughly 48,000 clones. The specimen comprised CD4+ T cells from blood, sampled before the transplant. These receptors were taken from a human donor who received a combined kidney and bone marrow transplant.

The CDR3 spells CASSLARDTQYF. CDR3 bases read: TGTGCCAGCAGCTTAGCGCGAGATACG. The gene calls are TRBV7-8 and TRBJ2-3; D gene uncertain. The read ends 3 residues before the CDR3 terminus; that terminus is restored from the germline J gene. Germline assignment: CDR1 SGHVS and CDR2 FQNEAQ. The CDR3 runs to 12 residues. Trimming took 0 bases from V and 5 from J, leaving 3 bases between them.

Details on this clone: The read stops 3 residues short of the end of the CDR3; the missing end is completed from the germline J gene. The chain uses TRBV19 and TRBJ2-7; a weak D match, TRBD2 (5 bases). Germline CDR1 LNHDA, CDR2 SQIVND (reference sequence). Deletions cut 7 bases from V and 5 bases from J, with 18 bases between. The length of the CDR3 is 14 residues. The CDR3 sequence is CASKGGSGSHEQYF. CDR3 DNA (partial): TGTGCCAGTAAGGGCGGGTCGGGATCCCACGAG.

As to this clone: The read is 3 residues too short to cover the CDR3 end, so that end is filled in from the germline J gene. The V gene is TRBV6-2 or TRBV6-3, the J gene TRBJ2-1; no clear D gene. Germline CDR1 is MNHEY and CDR2 is SVGEGT. The CDR3 is made up of 16 amino acids. Trimming shortened V by 6 bases and J by 3 bases, and 18 bases separated the two germline ends. CDR3 sequence: CASSSQLSTFYNEQFF. The part of the CDR3 DNA that was read is TGTGCCAGCAGCTCTCAATTATCTACCTTCTACAATGAG.

CDR3 sequence reads: CASSFERGYEQYF. The part of the CDR3 DNA that was read is TGTGCCAGCAGCTTCGAGCGAGGCTACGAG. The chain uses TRBV11-1 and TRBJ2-7; D gene unclear. The DNA ends 3 residues before the CDR3 does, and the rest of the CDR3 is filled in from the germline J gene. Trimming removed 3 bases at V and 3 bases at J, with 9 bases between. Germline loops: CDR1 SGHAT, CDR2 FQDESV (reference sequence). This CDR3 region has 13 residues.

For this clone: The read terminates 3 residues ahead of where the CDR3 ends, so the germline J gene completes it. This sequence joins TRBV20-1 and TRBJ2-7, with 8 bases matching TRBD2. In germline, CDR1 is DFQATT, CDR2 SNEGSKA (reference sequence). This CDR3 contains 13 residues. J lost 1 base, V lost 8 bases, and 7 bases had no gene match. CDR3 DNA (partial): TGCAGTTTTCCAATAGCGGGATCCTACGAG. It translates to CSFPIAGSYE. The whole CDR3 reads CSFPIAGSYEQYF.

For this clone: The read comes to an end 3 residues before the CDR3 does, leaving the germline J gene to fill in the end. The chain couples TRBV30 to TRBJ1-1; the D gene is possibly TRBD1 (5 bases). The CDR3 is 11 residues long. Looked up from germline, CDR1 is GTSNPN and CDR2 is SVGIG (reference sequence). The covered CDR3 bases are TGTGCCTGGAGGCTGGGGGGAGGG. Translated: CAWRLGGG. The full CDR3 protein reads CAWRLGGGAFF.

Worth noting for this clone: The missing CDR3 end, 3 residues past where the read stops, is filled in from the germline J gene. The chain recombines TRBV7-8 with TRBJ2-7, with 11 bases fitting TRBD1. This CDR3 has 16 residues. With 6 bases clipped from V and 2 bases from J, the junction kept 9 bases outside the gene matches. The germline V gene encodes CDR1 SGHVS and CDR2 FQNEAQ. The sequenced CDR3 bases are TGTGCCAGCAGTTTCGGACAGGGGGCGAGAACCTACGAG. Translated: CASSFGQGARTYE. The complete CDR3 reads CASSFGQGARTYEQYF.

On this clone: Read data end 3 residues before the CDR3 end; the end is taken from the germline J gene. The V and J genes are TRBV5-1 and TRBJ2-5; 10 bases align to TRBD1. Germline lookup yields CDR1 SGHRS and CDR2 YFSETQ. V gave up 3 bases and J gave up 4 bases; unmatched junction bases: 6. The CDR3 has 15 residues. CDR3 DNA, as far as it was read: TGCGCCAGCAGCTCCGGGACAGGGGATGGAGAGACC. Translated: CASSSGTGDGET. The CDR3 as a whole reads CASSSGTGDGETQYF.

Regarding this clone: The read ends 3 residues shy of where the CDR3 ends; the end is completed using the germline J gene. The chain couples TRBV19 to TRBJ2-5; the match to TRBD2 covers 8 bases. This CDR3 spans 15 amino acids. V was clipped by 5 bases and J by 1 base; unmatched bases: 6. Germline assignment: CDR1 LNHDA and CDR2 SQIVND (reference sequence). The CDR3 bases that were read are TGTGCCAGTAGTGTTATAGCGGGGATCCAAGAGACC. Translation: CASSVIAGIQET. The full CDR3 is CASSVIAGIQETQYF.

On this clone: The missing CDR3 end, 3 residues past where the read stops, is filled in from the germline J gene. The chain uses TRBV7-6 and TRBJ2-3; no clear D. The V gene's germline CDR1 is SGHVS and CDR2 FNYEAQ. The CDR3 is 15 amino acids. V was clipped by 3 bases and J by 4 bases, with 14 bases between them. CDR3: CASSLNLLPPDTQYF. The DNA read from the CDR3 is TGTGCCAGCAGCTTGAACTTACTCCCCCCAGATACG.

Remarks on this clone: The read ends 3 residues early relative to the CDR3; the germline J gene fills the gap. The chain links TRBV7-2 to TRBJ1-3; 7 positions agree with TRBD1. The V gene end was trimmed by 4 bases and the J gene end by 3 bases; junction bases not matched to a gene: 3. This CDR3 has 14 residues. The germline V gene encodes CDR1 SGHTA and CDR2 FQGNSA. The CDR3 is CASSSGGNGNTIYF. The DNA read from the CDR3 is TGTGCCAGCAGCTCAGGGGGGAATGGAAACACC.

The chain's CDR3 is CASSLASYTGELFF. CDR3 DNA, as far as it was read: TGCGCCAGCAGCTTGGCTAGCTACACCGGGGAG. This chain connects TRBV5-1 to TRBJ2-2, with D tentatively TRBD2 (5 bases). Read data end 3 residues before the CDR3 end; the end is taken from the germline J gene. The V and J ends lost 0 bases and 3 bases respectively, with 6 bases between them. Germline CDR1 SGHRS, CDR2 YFSETQ. CDR3 length: 14 amino acids.

Notes on this clone: The read ends 3 residues early relative to the CDR3; the germline J gene fills the gap. This sequence joins TRBV10-3 and TRBJ2-3; 9 nucleotides agree with TRBD1. The V and J ends lost 10 bases and 8 bases, in that order; junction bases with no gene match: 13. Germline CDR1 ENHRY, CDR2 SYGVKD. The length of the CDR3 is 14 residues. CDR3: CATQGAASLVTQYF. The CDR3 DNA, read in part, is TGTGCCACACAGGGGGCAGCTAGCCTGGTTACG.

About this clone itself: The sequence runs out 3 residues before the end of the CDR3; the remainder is reconstructed from the germline J gene. This sequence joins TRBV7-3 and TRBJ2-1, with 7 bases matching TRBD2. The CDR3 spans 15 residues. V shed 2 bases and J 8 bases; nucleotides not matched to a gene: 9. In germline, CDR1 is SGHTA, CDR2 FQGTGA. Here the CDR3 reads CASSLGPAGADEQFF. The DNA read from the CDR3 is TGTGCCAGCAGCTTAGGACCTGCGGGAGCGGATGAG.

Worth noting for this clone: The CDR3 goes on 3 residues after the read ends, and that part is filled in from the germline J gene. J is TRBJ2-7 and V is TRBV7-3; 8 nucleotides line up with TRBD2. This CDR3 region has 14 residues. V lost 2 bases and J lost 4; bases outside the gene matches: 4. Germline-derived CDR1 and CDR2 are SGHTA and FQGTGA. The DNA read from the CDR3 is TGTGCCAGCAGCTTAGGTCCTAGCGGGTACGAG. Translating it yields CASSLGPSGYE. In full, the CDR3 is CASSLGPSGYEQYF.

Points on this clone: The read terminates 3 residues ahead of where the CDR3 ends, so the germline J gene completes it. This rearrangement joins TRBV10-2 to TRBJ1-6; 7 nucleotides align to TRBD1. The CDR3 sequence is 17 residues long. CDR1 WSHSY and CDR2 SAAADI come from the germline V gene. V was clipped by 6 bases and J by 0 bases; unmatched bases: 8. The part of the CDR3 DNA that was read is TGCGCCAGCAGCCCCCAGGGGGTGAGCTCCTATAATTCACCC. Protein: CASSPQGVSSYNSP. The whole CDR3 sequence reads CASSPQGVSSYNSPLHF.

Concerning this clone itself: The CDR3 goes on 3 residues after the read ends, and that part is filled in from the germline J gene. The chain couples TRBV7-6 to TRBJ2-1, with 9 bases lining up with TRBD2. V lost 5 bases, J lost 3 bases, and 8 bases stayed unmatched. The CDR3 loop spans 16 amino acids. The germline V gene encodes CDR1 SGHVS and CDR2 FNYEAQ. The part of the CDR3 DNA that was read is TGTGCCAGCAGCCTACTGCTAGCGGGAAACTACAATGAG. It is translated as CASSLLLAGNYNE. The CDR3 reads in full as CASSLLLAGNYNEQFF. Based on the CDR3 plus reference TRBV7-6 and TRBJ2-1, the full variable domain is GAGVSQSPRYKVTKRGQDVALRCDPISGHVSLYWYRQALGQGPEFLTYFNYEAQQDKSGLPNDRFSAERPEGSISTLTIQRTEQRDSAMYRCASSLLLAGNYNEQFFGPGTRLTVL.

Details on this clone: The DNA ends 3 residues before the CDR3 does, and the rest of the CDR3 is filled in from the germline J gene. This chain uses TRBV7-2 with TRBJ1-4; D is uncertain. Germline assignment: CDR1 SGHTA and CDR2 FQGNSA. Trimming stripped 5 bases from V and 3 bases from J, with 4 bases between. This CDR3 has 12 residues. Incomplete CDR3 DNA: TGTGCCAGCAGCCCCTCTAATGAAAAA. Translated: CASSPSNEK. The CDR3 in full is CASSPSNEKLFF.

To note about this clone: The read ends 3 residues before the CDR3 terminus; that terminus is restored from the germline J gene. This chain links TRBV20-1 with TRBJ2-5, with TRBD2 matching over 14 bases. The CDR3 spans 16 residues. With 4 bases clipped from V and 2 bases from J, the junction kept 6 bases outside the gene matches. Per the germline V gene, CDR1 is DFQATT and CDR2 is SNEGSKA (reference sequence). The CDR3 DNA, read in part, is TGCAGTGCTACAAGGGGGACTAGCGGGAGACAAGAGACC. Its translation: CSATRGTSGRQET. The whole CDR3 is CSATRGTSGRQETQYF.

CDR3 DNA (partial): TGTGCCAGCACCGGACAGGGGGCAGGGTATGGC. Translated, it gives CASTGQGAGYG. The whole CDR3 protein reads CASTGQGAGYGYTF. The chain joins TRBV12-3 or TRBV12-4 to TRBJ1-2; 11 nucleotides line up with TRBD1. The CDR3 end is not reached by the read, which stops 3 residues before it; the germline J gene fills it in. The CDR3 sequence is 14 residues long. V shed 7 bases and J 5 bases; nucleotides not matched to a gene: 6.